Given below is one TCR beta chain in context. Its antigen is currently unknown. The sample comes from a study of tumor and adjacent non-tumor tissue in lung cancer. Overall study context: Each sample yielded 4 million to 4.5 million productive TCRbeta reads on average.

Study results and limitations: Significantly higher TCR diversity was found in tumor than normal lung.

This sample's RNA came from whole unsorted tissue. More than 3 cm separated this lung sample from the edge of the tumor. The library came from three nested PCR rounds adapted from ARM-PCR protocols. TCRdb called the multiplex PCR reads again in MiXCR, with one record for every CDR3 protein. The table lists under 45,000 distinct CDR3 sequences, roughly 60% of them singletons. CDR1 is LNHDA, CDR2 SQIVND, per germline (reference sequence). This CDR3 has 13 residues. V gave up 10 bases and J gave up 7 bases, with 19 bases separating them. This receptor was obtained from a man aged 45-65 years with non-small cell lung cancer. Sequencing was carried out using distant non-tumor lung tissue. The J gene is TRBJ1-1, the V gene TRBV19; perhaps TRBD1 as D (6 bases). The CDR3: CATKAPGGHEAFF. CDR3 coding DNA: TGTGCCACTAAGGCCCCCGGGGGCCATGAAGCTTTCTTT.